This entry describes one T cell receptor (beta chain). It lacks a known antigen. No clone much larger than this one lies a single base away; base qualities are absent. The immunoSEQ Assay, a bias-controlled multiplex PCR, was used to amplify TCRbeta CDR3 regions from genomic DNA. On the study's bioinformatics: The number of nucleated cells in each sample was estimated from the amplification of reference gene primers within the assay. To quantify the absolute abundance of each unique TCRbeta CDR3 rearrangement, sequence reads were collapsed and filtered. For each sample, productive Simpson clonality was calculated as the square root of Simpson's diversity index across productive rearrangements. TCRdb took this table from immuneACCESS and kept in-frame rearrangements with V and J called. Such tables lack part of the clones; where checked against another copy, unresolved V genes explain under half of the gap, and the rest is unexplained. Clone size and V and J calls were adopted from that table, with D and trimming inferred from the DNA. Present in this sample are about 250,000 clones, about four fifths of which were seen just once. Together, the top ten hold 3.6% of the sample.

Enrolling through a virtual design, the prospective study's participants ranged in age from about 18 to 89 years and lived across 20 to 25 United States geographic areas. In the prospective study, cohorts were assigned on the basis of participant-reported clinical history obtained from a screening survey and a study questionnaire. A participant counted as exposed if, within 2 weeks of entering the study, that participant had been in contact with someone who had a PCR-confirmed or clinician-diagnosed COVID-19 case. Each participant in the prospective study had whole blood, serum and a nasopharyngeal or oropharyngeal swab collected by mobile phlebotomists. Participants in the prospective study had the option to provide additional blood draws and questionnaires over a roughly 2-month period. Before DNA extraction, prospective study blood samples were shipped either frozen or at room temperature. The germline V gene provides CDR1 SNHLY and CDR2 FYNNEI. Spanning cysteine to phenylalanine, the CDR3 consists of 13 amino acids. Only the CDR3 portion is preserved as DNA: 39 bases, with reading frame beginning at the first base. Deletion took 4 bases off V and 7 bases off J, with a span of 14 bases between the germline ends.

This sample was taken from a study of blood T cell repertoires in COVID-19 (dated by TCRdb to about 2020). Describing the broader study: Samples covering the acute and convalescent phases of COVID-19 were provided by collaborators in the United States, Italy and Spain. The prospective study material was composed of cDNA or gDNA derived from T cells, B-cell-depleted T cells, or PBMCs. The dataset comprised deeply sampled blood TCRbeta repertoires from subjects exposed to, actively infected with, or recovered from COVID-19. The repertoires were released in a freely available public database meant as a resource for research on the immune response to SARS-CoV-2. The samples were drawn from the first 160 participants of the ongoing ImmuneRACE study and from 1,254 subjects provided by 6 global collaborators. Nearly every sample came with metadata listing a de-identified subject ID, COVID-19 status, age in years and sex. Where available, HLA class I and class II types were obtained from metadata supplied by the sample provider rather than from assay-based typing. General findings and caveats noted by the study authors: The quantity of clinical and demographic metadata differed by source and by participant and was supplied without curation.

The clonotype was recovered from a woman aged 40-49 years who had been exposed to COVID-19. The sequencing sample was made of PBMCs or T cells enriched from blood (not recorded which). The chain is assembled from TRBV2 and TRBJ2-7; TRBD2 could be the D gene, as 5 bases match. The CDR3 is CASSVREKGEQYF. The base sequence is TGTGCCAGCAGTGTAAGGGAGAAGGGTGAGCAGTACTTC.